The sequence of this T cell receptor beta chain was determined in a study of cytomegalovirus exposure and HLA in healthy donors. Findings of the study overall: Association of a missense DCLRE1C variant with TCR beta V- and J-gene trimming was reported in a later analysis. As a later analysis revealed, most CMV-associated TCR beta chains appeared HLA-restricted. Later on, an analysis found that several of the most significant clusters appeared to be linked to common viral pathogens, which included parvovirus B19. In an earlier analysis, most TCR beta V segments were productive about 87% or about 30% of the time.

Concerning this clone itself: The antigen is not known.

Both 60 Vbeta primers and 13 Jbeta primers went into the PCR. Profiled with immunoSEQ multiplex PCR; TCRdb holds only in-frame clones, not every one. This table has approximately 73,000 clones, 65% to 80% appearing once. Sequenced material: PBMCs. This sequence was found in a man between 70 and 80 years old in good health and CMV-seronegative.

CDR3: CASSRSNQPQHF. CDR3 DNA: TGTGCCAGCAGTCGGAGCAATCAGCCCCAGCATTTT. This rearrangement joins TRBV6-5 to TRBJ1-5, with D hard to call. The V end lost 5 bases, the J end lost 1 base, and 3 bases lay between the germline ends. Germline CDR1 and CDR2: MNHEY and SVGAGI. This CDR3 has 12 amino acids.